These 4 T cell receptor beta chains originate from one sample sequenced in a study of regulatory T cells in long-lasting Graves disease. Investigators prepared the TCR beta libraries by applying iRepertoire HTBI primers and Arm-PCR of CDR3 regions. In TCRdb, the multiplex PCR reads were re-called with MiXCR into one record per CDR3 protein. The repertoire holds about 320,000 distinct CDR3 sequences, with roughly 18% as singletons. As for time point: newly diagnosed GD, antithyroid drugs for less than 3 months. From RNA extracted from PBMCs, the TCR library was made. The source material was peripheral blood mononuclear cells (PBMCs), sampled at new diagnosis, from a patient treated with antithyroid drugs. These receptors were taken from a female donor with Graves disease.

This clonotype has ten or more counts. The chain employs TRBV27 and TRBJ2-7; possible D gene TRBD2, 7 bases. Germline CDR1 is MNHEY and CDR2 is SMNVEV (reference sequence). V was shortened by 5 bases and J by 2 bases, with 19 bases between the two germline ends. This CDR3 is built from 16 residues. The CDR3 DNA sequence: TGTGCCAGCAGTCCAGTGGGGGGGGGGGCCGCCTACGAGCAGTACTTC. This gives the protein CASSPVGGGAAYEQYF.

This clonotype has just one count. Here the CDR3 omits its conserved ending phenylalanine or tryptophan, so a read error is the likely source. The V call is TRBV11-2, the J call TRBJ1-1; TRBD1 agrees at 8 bases. CDR1 and CDR2 (germline): SGHAT, FQNNGV. The CDR3 covers 13 residues. DNA of the CDR3: TGTGCCACCCGGGACAGGCTGAACACCGAAGCTTTCGTT. Protein sequence: CATRDRLNTEAFV.

J is TRBJ2-3 and V is TRBV4-1; 9 bases are a match to TRBD2. J gave up 7 bases and V 1 base, and 9 bases lay outside the gene matches. The germline CDR1 and CDR2 sequences are MGHRA and YSYEKL. The CDR3 totals 16 residues. CDR3 sequence reads: CASSQGPGTSRNTQYF. CDR3 bases: TGCGCCAGCAGCCAAGGCCCGGGGACTAGCAGAAATACGCAGTATTTT.

This clonotype was observed many times. V gene TRBV2 combines with J gene TRBJ1-6, with D uncertain. The CDR3 has 14 residues. Germline assignment: CDR1 SNHLY and CDR2 FYNNEI. The V and J ends lost 0 bases and 14 bases respectively, with 14 bases between them. The CDR3 region has the DNA TGTGCCAGCAGTGAAGCGTTTCGGGGTATAGCCCTCCACTTT. It specifies CASSEAFRGIALHF.